Listed here are 6 T cell receptor beta chains from one sample, sequenced in a study of blood T cell repertoires in COVID-19. The assay was immunoSEQ multiplex PCR, and TCRdb's table has in-frame clones only and misses some. The repertoire consists of approximately 83,000 clones, with 85% occurring once and the leading ten covering 3.4%. Sequencing was performed on peripheral blood. The receptors were gathered from a man aged 50-59 years with acute or convalescent COVID-19.

V is TRBV6-5 and J is TRBJ2-3, with a tentative D call TRBD1 (5 bases). The V and J ends lost 8 bases and 7 bases respectively, with 10 bases between them. The CDR3 sequence is 11 residues long. Germline V gene sequence: CDR1 MNHEY, CDR2 SVGAGI. In nucleotides, the CDR3 is TGTGCCAGCGACAGTTACAATACGCAGTATTTT. It encodes CASDSYNTQYF.

In this sample, this clone turned up a few times. The rearrangement joins TRBV4-3 to TRBJ2-5; D not resolved. The V end lost 4 bases, the J end lost 5 bases, and 5 bases lay between the germline ends. Germline CDR1 reads LGHNA; CDR2 reads YSLEER. The CDR3 sequence is 11 residues long. The CDR3, as DNA: TGCGCCAGCAGCCCACGGGAGACCCAGTACTTC. Its translation is CASSPRETQYF.

A note on this clone: Other DNA variants within this sample encode the same CDR3. The gene calls are TRBV7-2 and TRBJ1-1; 9 nucleotides agree with TRBD1. This CDR3 has 15 residues. Germline V lookup: CDR1 SGHTA, CDR2 FQGNSA. V lost 5 bases to trimming and J lost 3 bases; unmatched junction nucleotides: 7. CDR3 loop: CASSPDRGRDTEAFF. CDR3 nucleotides: TGTGCCAGCAGCCCGGACAGGGGAAGGGACACTGAAGCTTTCTTT.

The genes are TRBV11-2 and TRBJ2-2; D is ambiguous. From germline, CDR1 is SGHAT and CDR2 FQNNGV. The CDR3 totals 15 residues. Trimming removed 5 bases from V and 2 bases from J, with 12 bases in between. CDR3 residues: CASSPVLYNTGELFF. In DNA, the CDR3 is TGTGCCAGCAGCCCCGTATTATATAACACCGGGGAGCTGTTTTTT.

CDR3 in DNA: TGTGCCTGGAGTGAACCAACAGGGGCAGCTACCTATAATTCACCCCTCCACTTT. Translating gives CAWSEPTGAATYNSPLHF. This chain joins TRBV30 and TRBJ1-6; 7 nucleotides align to TRBD1. CDR1 GTSNPN and CDR2 SVGIG come from the germline V gene (reference sequence). This CDR3 has 18 amino acids. V was pared by 1 base and J by 2 bases, with 11 bases of the junction left unmatched.

This chain joins TRBV27 and TRBJ2-3, with D maybe TRBD1 (6 bases). The V end was cut by 7 bases, the J end by 2 bases, with 13 bases between. The CDR3 extends over 14 amino acids. Germline V gives CDR1 MNHEY, CDR2 SMNVEV (reference sequence). DNA of the CDR3: TGTGCCAGCACATCGACAGGTCCCACAGATACGCAGTATTTT. Its translation is CASTSTGPTDTQYF.